This T cell receptor beta chain is drawn from a study of T cells after yellow fever vaccination. Germline V CDR1 and CDR2: MNHEY, SMNVEV (reference sequence). V dropped 7 bases and J dropped 0 bases, with 1 base sitting between them. CDR3 length: 12 amino acids. TCRdb reprocessed the 5' RACE reads with MiXCR, giving one entry per CDR3 protein. The repertoire has fewer than 85,000 distinct CDR3 sequences, 7.5% to 8% of them found once; the top ten carry 41%. The receptor's source is a man aged 30 to 39 who received the YFV17D yellow fever vaccine. This chain joins TRBV27 and TRBJ2-6; the D is unclear. Sequences were derived from CD8+ T cells sorted from PBMCs, sampled on the day of the yellow fever booster vaccination. This CDR3 reads CASTSGANVLTF. In DNA form, the CDR3 reads TGTGCCAGCACCTCTGGGGCCAACGTCCTGACTTTC.